This TCR beta chain emerged from a study of blood T cell repertoires in COVID-19. Overall study context: COVID-19 samples collected from the United States, Italy and Spain covered acute and convalescent phases.

Produced via immunoSEQ multiplex PCR; TCRdb's table is partial and in-frame only. The sample lists fewer than 600,000 clones, roughly 89% occurring once. In Seattle, patients joined the study during active infection and were tracked longitudinally. Germline V lookup: CDR1 MNHEY, CDR2 SMNVEV (reference sequence). Losses at the gene ends were 5 bases for V and 2 bases for J; bases not matched to a gene: 5. This CDR3 spans 14 amino acids. V is TRBV27 and J is TRBJ2-7; 8 positions agree with TRBD2. The source material was peripheral blood. The receptor was derived from a man younger than 35 with COVID-19, enrolled during active disease. DNA of the CDR3: TGTGCCAGCAGTACCGAGGGACTAGCCTACGAGCAGTACTTC. Translated: CASSTEGLAYEQYF.